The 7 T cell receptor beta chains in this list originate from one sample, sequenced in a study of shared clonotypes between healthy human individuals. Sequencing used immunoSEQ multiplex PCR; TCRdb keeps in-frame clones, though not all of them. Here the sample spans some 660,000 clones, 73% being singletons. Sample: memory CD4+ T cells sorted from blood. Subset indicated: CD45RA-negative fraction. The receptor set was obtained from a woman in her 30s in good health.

For the CDR3, the DNA is TGTGCCAGCAGCAAAGGGACAGGGAATGAAAAACTGTTTTTT. Protein sequence: CASSKGTGNEKLFF. The gene calls are TRBV21-1 and TRBJ1-4; the table assigns TRBD1, which was not confirmed against the DNA. TRBV21-1 is given as a pseudogene. CDR3 length: 14 residues.

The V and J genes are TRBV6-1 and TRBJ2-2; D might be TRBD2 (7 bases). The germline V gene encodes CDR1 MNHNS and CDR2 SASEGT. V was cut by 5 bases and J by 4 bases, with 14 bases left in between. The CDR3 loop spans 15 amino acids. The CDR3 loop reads CASSPRGGGTGELFF. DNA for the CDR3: TGTGCCAGCAGTCCCAGGGGAGGGGGCACCGGGGAGCTGTTTTTT.

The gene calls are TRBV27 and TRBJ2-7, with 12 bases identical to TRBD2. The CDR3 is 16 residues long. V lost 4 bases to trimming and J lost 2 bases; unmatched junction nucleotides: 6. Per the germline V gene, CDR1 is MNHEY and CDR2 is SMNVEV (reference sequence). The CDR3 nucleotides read TGTGCCAGCAGTTCCCCGGGACTAGCGGGCACCTACGAGCAGTACTTC. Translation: CASSSPGLAGTYEQYF.

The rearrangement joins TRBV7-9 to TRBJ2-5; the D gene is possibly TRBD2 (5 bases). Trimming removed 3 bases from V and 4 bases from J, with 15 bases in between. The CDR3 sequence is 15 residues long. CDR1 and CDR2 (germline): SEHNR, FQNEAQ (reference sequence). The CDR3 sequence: CASSFFSPSRETQYF. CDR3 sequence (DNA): TGTGCCAGCAGCTTCTTCTCGCCTAGCCGAGAGACCCAGTACTTC.

DNA of the CDR3: TGTGCCAGCAGCTCTGACGTGGGCGGCACAGATACGCAGTATTTT. Amino acid sequence: CASSSDVGGTDTQYF. V usage is TRBV9 and J usage is TRBJ2-3; no clear D. V lost 4 bases to trimming and J lost 1 base, with 13 bases between them. The CDR3 contains 15 residues. Germline loops: CDR1 SGDLS, CDR2 YYNGEE. The full variable domain, rest sourced from reference TRBV9 and TRBJ2-3, is DSGVTQTPKHLITATGQRVTLRCSPRSGDLSVYWYQQSLDQGLQFLIQYYNGEERAKGNILERFSAQQFPDLHSELNLSSLELGDSALYFCASSSDVGGTDTQYFGPGTRLTVL.

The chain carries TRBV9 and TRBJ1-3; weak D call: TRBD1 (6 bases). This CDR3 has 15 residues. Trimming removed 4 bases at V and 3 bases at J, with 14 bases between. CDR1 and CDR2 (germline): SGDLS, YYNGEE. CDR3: CASSLEQGSGNTIYF. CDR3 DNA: TGTGCCAGCAGCCTTGAACAGGGAAGTGGAAACACCATATATTTT.

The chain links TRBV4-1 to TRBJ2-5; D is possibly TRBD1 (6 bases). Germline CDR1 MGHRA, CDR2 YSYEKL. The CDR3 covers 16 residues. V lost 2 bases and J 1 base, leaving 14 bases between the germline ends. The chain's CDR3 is CASSQWSLTGQETQYF. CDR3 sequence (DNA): TGCGCCAGCAGCCAATGGTCCCTGACAGGCCAAGAGACCCAGTACTTC.